This TCR beta chain was sequenced during a study of T cell changes during pregnancy in multiple sclerosis. V was clipped by 5 bases and J by 4 bases; unmatched bases: 10. The CDR3 is 16 amino acids. Germline V lookup: CDR1 SGHAT, CDR2 FQNNGV. Only in-frame clones appear in the TCRdb table, and some are missing; sequencing was by immunoSEQ multiplex PCR. The sample has about 75,000 clones; roughly nine tenths are singletons. The chain is built from TRBV11-2 and TRBJ1-4; the match to TRBD1 covers 7 bases. Sequencing used peripheral blood, obtained in the first trimester of pregnancy. The sequence came from a female donor in good health, enrolled as a control in a pregnancy study. CDR3 protein: CASSRAWDRGNEKLFF. CDR3 bases: TGTGCCAGCAGCCGAGCATGGGACAGAGGTAATGAAAAACTGTTTTTT.